This T cell receptor (beta chain) was recorded in a study of T-cell reconstitution after alpha-beta-depleted transplantation in children. The CDR3 runs to 19 residues. Germline CDR1 reads SGHAT; CDR2 reads FQDESV (reference sequence). The V gene end was trimmed by 4 bases and the J gene end by 0 bases; junction bases not matched to a gene: 16. Preparing the TCRbeta library involved the use of unique molecular identifiers. TCRdb ran MiXCR on the PCR reads and lists one entry per CDR3 protein. The profile shows 300,000 to 400,000 distinct CDR3 sequences, around 20% of them singletons. V gene TRBV11-1 combines with J gene TRBJ2-7; 9 bases match TRBD2. The clonotype originates from a male patient younger than 18 who had a stem cell transplant for acute lymphoblastic leukemia, so the T cells may come from the graft donor. This sample comprised PBMCs, mostly from graft donor cells, obtained 180 days after TCRalphabeta/CD19-depleted stem cell transplant. This CDR3 reads CASSSTLAAGGSYSYEQYF. DNA of the CDR3: TGTGCCAGCAGCTCCACTTTAGCAGCGGGAGGTTCTTACTCCTACGAGCAGTACTTC.